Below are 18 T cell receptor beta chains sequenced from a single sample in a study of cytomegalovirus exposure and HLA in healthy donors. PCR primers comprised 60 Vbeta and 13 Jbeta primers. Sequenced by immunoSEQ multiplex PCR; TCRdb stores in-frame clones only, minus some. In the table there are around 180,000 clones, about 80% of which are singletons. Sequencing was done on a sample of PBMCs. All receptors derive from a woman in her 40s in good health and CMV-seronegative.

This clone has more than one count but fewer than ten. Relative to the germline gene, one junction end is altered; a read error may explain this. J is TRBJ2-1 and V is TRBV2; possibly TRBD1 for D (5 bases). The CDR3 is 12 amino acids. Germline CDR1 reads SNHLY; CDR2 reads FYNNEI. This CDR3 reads CASSEDSDEQFF. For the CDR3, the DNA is TGTGCCAGCAGCGAAGACAGTGATGAGCAGTTCTTC.

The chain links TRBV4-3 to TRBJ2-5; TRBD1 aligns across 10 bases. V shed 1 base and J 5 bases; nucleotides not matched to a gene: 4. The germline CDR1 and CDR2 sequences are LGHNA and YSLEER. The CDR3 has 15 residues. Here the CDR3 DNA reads TGCGCCAGCAGCCAAGGGACAGGGGGTATCGAGACCCAGTACTTC. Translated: CASSQGTGGIETQYF.

The CDR3 region is CASSSSGSRSYEQYF. CDR3 nucleotide sequence: TGTGCCAGCTCAAGTAGCGGGAGTCGATCCTACGAGCAGTACTTC. The rearrangement uses TRBV18 and TRBJ2-7, with 9 bases matching TRBD2. CDR3 length: 15 residues. V dropped 5 bases and J dropped 1; count of bases not matched to a gene: 6. Germline CDR1 is KGHSH and CDR2 is LQKENI.

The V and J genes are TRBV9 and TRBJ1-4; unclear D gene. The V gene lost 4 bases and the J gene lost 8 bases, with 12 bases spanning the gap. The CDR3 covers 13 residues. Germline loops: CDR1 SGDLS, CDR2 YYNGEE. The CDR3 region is CASSRGVDEKLFF. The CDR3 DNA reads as TGTGCCAGCAGCCGGGGAGTTGACGAAAAACTGTTTTTT. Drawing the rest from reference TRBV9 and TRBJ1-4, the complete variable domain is DSGVTQTPKHLITATGQRVTLRCSPRSGDLSVYWYQQSLDQGLQFLIQYYNGEERAKGNILERFSAQQFPDLHSELNLSSLELGDSALYFCASSRGVDEKLFFGSGTQLSVL.

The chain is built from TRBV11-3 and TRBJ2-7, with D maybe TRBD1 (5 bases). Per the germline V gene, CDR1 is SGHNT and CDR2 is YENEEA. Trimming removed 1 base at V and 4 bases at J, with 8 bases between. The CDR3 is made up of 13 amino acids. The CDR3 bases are TGTGCCAGCAGCTTAGCGACAGCTTACGAGCAGTACGTC. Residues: CASSLATAYEQYV.

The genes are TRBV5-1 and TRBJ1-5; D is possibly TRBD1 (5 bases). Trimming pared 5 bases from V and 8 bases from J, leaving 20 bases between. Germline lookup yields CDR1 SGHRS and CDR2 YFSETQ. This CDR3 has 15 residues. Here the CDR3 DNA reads TGCGCCAGCAGTTTCGGACCGACTTGGGGGGAGCCCCAGCATTTT. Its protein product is CASSFGPTWGEPQHF.

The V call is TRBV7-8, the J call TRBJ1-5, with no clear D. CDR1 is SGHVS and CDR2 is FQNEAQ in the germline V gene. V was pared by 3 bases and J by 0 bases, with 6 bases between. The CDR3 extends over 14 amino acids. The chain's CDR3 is CASSFHNSNQPQHF. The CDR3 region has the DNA TGTGCCAGCAGCTTTCACAATAGCAATCAGCCCCAGCATTTT.

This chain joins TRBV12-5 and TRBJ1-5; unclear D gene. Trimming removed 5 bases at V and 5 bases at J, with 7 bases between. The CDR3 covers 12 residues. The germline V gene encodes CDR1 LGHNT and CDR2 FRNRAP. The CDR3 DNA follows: TGTGCTAGTGGTAAGCCTGATCAGCCCCAGCATTTT. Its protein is CASGKPDQPQHF.

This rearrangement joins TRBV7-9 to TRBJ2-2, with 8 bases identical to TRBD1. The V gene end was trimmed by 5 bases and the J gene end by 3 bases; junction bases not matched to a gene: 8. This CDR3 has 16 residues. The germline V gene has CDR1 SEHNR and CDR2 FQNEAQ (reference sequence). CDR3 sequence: CASSPLDREDTGELFF. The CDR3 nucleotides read TGTGCCAGCAGCCCATTGGACAGGGAGGACACCGGGGAGCTGTTTTTT.

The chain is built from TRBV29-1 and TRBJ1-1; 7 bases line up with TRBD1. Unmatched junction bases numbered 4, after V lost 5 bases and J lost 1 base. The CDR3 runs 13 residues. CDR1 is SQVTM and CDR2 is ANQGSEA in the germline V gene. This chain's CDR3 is CSVLGTANTEAFF. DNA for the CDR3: TGCAGCGTTCTTGGGACAGCGAACACTGAAGCTTTCTTT.

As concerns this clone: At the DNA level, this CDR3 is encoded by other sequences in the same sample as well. CDR3 protein: CASSPGWASGVYNEQFF. The CDR3 coding sequence is TGTGCCAGTAGCCCCGGTTGGGCTAGCGGGGTTTACAATGAGCAGTTCTTC. J is TRBJ2-1 and V is TRBV7-9, with 9 bases matching TRBD2. This CDR3 is 17 amino acids long. The trim removed 9 bases at V and 4 bases at J, leaving 16 bases unmatched. Germline CDR1 and CDR2: SEHNR and FQNEAQ (reference sequence).

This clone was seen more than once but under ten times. The CDR3 sequence: CASSLGALDTQYF. CDR3 DNA sequence: TGTGCCAGCAGCTTAGGGGCCTTAGATACGCAGTATTTT. This sequence joins TRBV7-8 and TRBJ2-3; no reliable D call. The germline V gene encodes CDR1 SGHVS and CDR2 FQNEAQ. The length of the CDR3 is 13 residues. Trimming left V 1 base short and J 5 bases short, with 7 bases between.

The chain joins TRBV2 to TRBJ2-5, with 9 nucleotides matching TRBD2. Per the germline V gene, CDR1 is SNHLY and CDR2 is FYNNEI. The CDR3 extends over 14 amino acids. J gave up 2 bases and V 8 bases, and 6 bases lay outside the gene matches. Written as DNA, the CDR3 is TGTGCCAGCGCAAGGACTAGCGCGCAAGAGACCCAGTACTTC. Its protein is CASARTSAQETQYF.

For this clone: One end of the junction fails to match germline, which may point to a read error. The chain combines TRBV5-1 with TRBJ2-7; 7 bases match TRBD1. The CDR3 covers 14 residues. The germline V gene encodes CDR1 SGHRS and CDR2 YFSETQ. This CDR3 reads CASSRTGSDYEQCF. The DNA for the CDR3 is TGCGCCAGCAGCAGGACAGGTTCTGACTACGAGCAGTGCTTC. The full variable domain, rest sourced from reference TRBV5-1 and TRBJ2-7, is KAGVTQTPRYLIKTRGQQVTLSCSPISGHRSVSWYQQTPGQGLQFLFEYFSETQRNKGNFPGRFSGRQFSNSRSEMNVSTLELGDSALYLCASSRTGSDYEQCFGPGTRLTVT.

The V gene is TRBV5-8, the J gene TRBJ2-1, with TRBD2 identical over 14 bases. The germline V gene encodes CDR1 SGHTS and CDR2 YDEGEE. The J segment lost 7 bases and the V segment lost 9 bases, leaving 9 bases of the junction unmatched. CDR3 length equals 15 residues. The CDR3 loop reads CATKGLAGDGNEQFF. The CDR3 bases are TGTGCCACAAAGGGACTAGCGGGAGACGGGAATGAGCAGTTCTTC.

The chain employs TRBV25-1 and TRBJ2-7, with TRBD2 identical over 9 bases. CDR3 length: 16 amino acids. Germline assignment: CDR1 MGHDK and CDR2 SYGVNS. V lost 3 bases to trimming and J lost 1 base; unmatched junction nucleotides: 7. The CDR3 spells CASSDISGRRSYEQYF. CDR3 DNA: TGTGCCAGCAGTGATATTAGCGGGAGAAGGTCCTACGAGCAGTACTTC.

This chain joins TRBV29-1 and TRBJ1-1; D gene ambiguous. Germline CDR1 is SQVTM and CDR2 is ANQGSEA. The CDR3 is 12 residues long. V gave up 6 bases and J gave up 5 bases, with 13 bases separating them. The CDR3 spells CSVFKGGTEAFF. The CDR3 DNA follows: TGCAGCGTATTTAAGGGAGGAACTGAAGCTTTCTTT. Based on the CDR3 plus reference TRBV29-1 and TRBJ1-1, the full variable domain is SAVISQKPSRDICQRGTSLTIQCQVDSQVTMMFWYRQQPGQSLTLIATANQGSEATYESGFVIDKFPISRPNLTFSTLTVSNMSPEDSSIYLCSVFKGGTEAFFGQGTRLTVV.

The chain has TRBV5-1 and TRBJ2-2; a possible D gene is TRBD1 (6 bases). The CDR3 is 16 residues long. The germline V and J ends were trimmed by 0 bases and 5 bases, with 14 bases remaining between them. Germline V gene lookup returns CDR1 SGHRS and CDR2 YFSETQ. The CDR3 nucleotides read TGCGCCAGCAGCTTGGTCGAACAGGGTCGGACCGGGGAGCTGTTTTTT. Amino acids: CASSLVEQGRTGELFF.